This T cell receptor beta chain was captured in a study of neoadjuvant anti-PD-1 for oral cavity cancer. In the study overall: Patients mostly received three to four biweekly nivolumab doses at 3 mg/kg before surgery. Non-progressing patients received a fourth nivolumab dose near day 43, then surgery on days 50-56.

V dropped 3 bases and J dropped 1 base, with 10 bases sitting between them. The CDR3 extends over 16 amino acids. In germline, CDR1 is MNHEY, CDR2 SMNVEV (reference sequence). TCRdb keeps only in-frame clones here, not all; method: immunoSEQ multiplex PCR. This table has about 12,000 clones, less than 70% appearing once. Cohort: HPV-negative, locally advanced oral cavity squamous cell carcinoma patients. This sequence joins TRBV27 and TRBJ2-6; D unresolved. This specimen consisted of tumor tissue, obtained before nivolumab (anti-PD-1) treatment. This TCR derives from a person between 40 and 80 years old with oral cavity squamous cell carcinoma. The donor label of this sample is uncertain. CDR3 in amino acids: CASSFSLGSGANVLTF. CDR3 DNA: TGTGCCAGCAGTTTTAGTCTAGGTTCTGGGGCCAACGTCCTGACTTTC.